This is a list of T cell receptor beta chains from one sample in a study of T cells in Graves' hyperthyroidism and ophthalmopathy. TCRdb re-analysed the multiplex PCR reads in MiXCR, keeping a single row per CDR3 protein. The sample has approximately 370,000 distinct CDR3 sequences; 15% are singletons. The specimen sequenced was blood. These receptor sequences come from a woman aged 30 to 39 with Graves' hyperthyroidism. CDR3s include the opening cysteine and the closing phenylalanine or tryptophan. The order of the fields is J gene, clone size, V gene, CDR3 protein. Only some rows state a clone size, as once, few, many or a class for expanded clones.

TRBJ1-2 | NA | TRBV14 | CASSPRTVLGYTF
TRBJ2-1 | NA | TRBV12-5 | CASGPSGMGNEQFF
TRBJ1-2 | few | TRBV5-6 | CASSSGGNYGYTF
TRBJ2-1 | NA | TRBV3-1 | CASRGLAGVHLEQFF
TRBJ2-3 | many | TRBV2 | CASNGQGSSTDTQYF
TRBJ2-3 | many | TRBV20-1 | CSASGGGGRSTDTQYF
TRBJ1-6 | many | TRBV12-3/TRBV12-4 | CASSSQGASPLHF
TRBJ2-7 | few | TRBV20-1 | CSATRRAPYEQYF
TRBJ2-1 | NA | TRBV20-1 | CSARGQGSYNEQFF
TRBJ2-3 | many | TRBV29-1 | CSVGQGAVTDTQYF
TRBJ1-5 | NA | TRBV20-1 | CREGVREINQPQHF
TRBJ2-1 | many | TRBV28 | CASSGLAGNEQFF
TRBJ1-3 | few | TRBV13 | CASSFSPTGAGNTIYF
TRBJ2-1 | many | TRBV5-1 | CASSLDPAGGPYNEQFF
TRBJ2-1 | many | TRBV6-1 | CASSWGDEQFF
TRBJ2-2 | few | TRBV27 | CASSLGLAGPWGDTGELFF
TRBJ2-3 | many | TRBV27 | CASSPGQGAYTQYF
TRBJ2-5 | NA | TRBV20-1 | CSARGAGVGETQYF
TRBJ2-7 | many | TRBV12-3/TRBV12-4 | CASRAGGEQYF